This entry lists 13 T cell receptor beta chains sequenced from one sample in a study of T cell responses to AZD1222 COVID-19 vaccine. Clones were sequenced by immunoSEQ multiplex PCR, and TCRdb holds only the in-frame ones, with some missing. The table lists over 120,000 clones, 70% to 90% of them singletons. Sequenced material: peripheral blood, taken on day 0 of AZD1222 vaccination. These receptors were collected from an adult in good health.

This clone is a singleton in its sample. The genes are TRBV24-1 and TRBJ1-2; 9 bases are a match to TRBD1. Germline V CDR1 and CDR2: KGHDR, SFDVKD. J lost 8 bases, V lost 6 bases, and 6 bases had no gene match. The CDR3 sequence is 13 residues long. In DNA form, the CDR3 reads TGTGCCACCAGTATCCGGGACAGGGAGGGCTACACCTTC. It is translated as CATSIRDREGYTF.

The chain has TRBV6-5 and TRBJ2-7, with 9 bases lining up with TRBD2. The length of the CDR3 is 15 residues. Germline assignment: CDR1 MNHEY and CDR2 SVGAGI. The DNA for the CDR3 is TGTGCTGCAGCCCCGGGACTAGCTGCTCTCGACGAGCAGTACTTC. Protein product: CAAAPGLAALDEQYF.

This clone has a handful of counts. The V call is TRBV5-4, the J call TRBJ2-1; D call uncertain. The CDR3 loop spans 12 amino acids. CDR1 and CDR2 (germline): SGHNT, YYREEE (reference sequence). The V gene lost 2 bases and the J gene lost 10 bases, with 10 bases spanning the gap. The CDR3 DNA reads as TGTGCCAGCAGCTTCTCGGGCAGAGAGCAGTTCTTC. It specifies CASSFSGREQFF.

This rearrangement joins TRBV5-1 to TRBJ2-3, with D unresolved. V was pared by 3 bases and J by 1 base, with 15 bases between. CDR3 length equals 16 residues. CDR1 SGHRS and CDR2 YFSETQ come from the germline V gene. CDR3 region: CASSSSGQLRTDTQYF. The CDR3 nucleotides are TGCGCCAGCAGCTCATCTGGGCAGCTTCGCACAGATACGCAGTATTTT.

The CDR3 nucleotides read TGCGCCACCTGGACTACCTTAAACACCGGGGAGCTGTTTTTT. It codes for CATWTTLNTGELFF. The chain couples TRBV10-2 to TRBJ2-2; TRBD2 might be the D (6 bases). The V gene's germline CDR1 is WSHSY and CDR2 SAAADI. With 10 bases removed from V and 2 bases from J, the gap between germline ends came to 14 bases. The CDR3 runs to 14 residues.

The chain uses TRBV4-1 and TRBJ1-1, with no clear D. Trimming cost V 4 bases and J 4 bases, with 13 bases left between them. From germline, CDR1 is MGHRA and CDR2 YSYEKL. The CDR3 contains 14 residues. CDR3 bases: TGCGCCAGCAGCCCGTTGAACGGGGTCACTGAAGCTTTCTTT. Encoded protein: CASSPLNGVTEAFF.

The rearrangement joins TRBV11-2 to TRBJ2-2; 8 bases line up with TRBD1. The V gene end was trimmed by 6 bases and the J gene end by 3 bases; junction bases not matched to a gene: 12. This CDR3 is 17 amino acids long. CDR1 is SGHAT, CDR2 FQNNGV, per germline. CDR3 DNA sequence: TGTGCCAGCAGGCCGACTTGGGACAGGTCGCACACCGGGGAGCTGTTTTTT. Protein product: CASRPTWDRSHTGELFF.

V gene TRBV11-2 combines with J gene TRBJ2-5; D remains ambiguous. V was pared by 5 bases and J by 5 bases, with 9 bases between. CDR1 and CDR2 from the germline V gene are SGHAT and FQNNGV. The CDR3 runs to 12 residues. The CDR3 DNA reads TGTGCCAGCAGCCGAATCGGGGAGACCCAGTACTTC. Its translation: CASSRIGETQYF.

The chain employs TRBV24-1 and TRBJ2-5, with D hard to call. Germline CDR1 is KGHDR and CDR2 is SFDVKD. V lost 9 bases and J lost 0, with 7 bases in between. This CDR3 has 12 amino acids. The CDR3 region is CATGRNQETQYF. CDR3 nucleotide sequence: TGTGCCACCGGACGGAACCAAGAGACCCAGTACTTC.

The chain uses TRBV10-1 and TRBJ1-1; D gene uncertain. The V gene lost 0 bases and the J gene lost 5 bases, with 10 bases spanning the gap. Germline CDR1 and CDR2: WNHNN and SYGVQD (reference sequence). This CDR3 is built from 14 residues. CDR3: CASSESNRQTEAFF. The CDR3 nucleotides are TGCGCCAGCAGTGAGTCGAACCGGCAGACTGAAGCTTTCTTT.

The chain joins TRBV28 to TRBJ2-5, with 10 bases lining up with TRBD2. V lost 3 bases, J lost 5 bases, and 3 bases stayed unmatched. The CDR3 sequence is 14 residues long. Germline CDR1 reads MDHEN; CDR2 reads SYDVKM. The CDR3 nucleotides read TGTGCCAGCAGTTTCGAGACTAGCGGGGAGACCCAGTACTTC. Encoded protein: CASSFETSGETQYF.

This chain links TRBV4-1 with TRBJ2-7; no clear D. The CDR3 covers 15 residues. CDR1 and CDR2 (germline): MGHRA, YSYEKL. V shed 1 base and J shed 0 bases, with 10 bases lying between them. The CDR3 protein is CASSQGARSSYEQYF. Here the CDR3 DNA reads TGCGCCAGCAGCCAAGGGGCGAGGAGCTCCTACGAGCAGTACTTC.

This sequence joins TRBV18 and TRBJ1-2, with D possibly being TRBD1 (5 bases). The V end was cut by 2 bases, the J end by 6 bases, with 19 bases between. Germline loops: CDR1 KGHSH, CDR2 LQKENI. CDR3 length: 16 amino acids. In DNA form, the CDR3 reads TGTGCCAGCTCACCAACGGGACTGCTTACCCCCAATGGCTACACCTTC. This encodes CASSPTGLLTPNGYTF.